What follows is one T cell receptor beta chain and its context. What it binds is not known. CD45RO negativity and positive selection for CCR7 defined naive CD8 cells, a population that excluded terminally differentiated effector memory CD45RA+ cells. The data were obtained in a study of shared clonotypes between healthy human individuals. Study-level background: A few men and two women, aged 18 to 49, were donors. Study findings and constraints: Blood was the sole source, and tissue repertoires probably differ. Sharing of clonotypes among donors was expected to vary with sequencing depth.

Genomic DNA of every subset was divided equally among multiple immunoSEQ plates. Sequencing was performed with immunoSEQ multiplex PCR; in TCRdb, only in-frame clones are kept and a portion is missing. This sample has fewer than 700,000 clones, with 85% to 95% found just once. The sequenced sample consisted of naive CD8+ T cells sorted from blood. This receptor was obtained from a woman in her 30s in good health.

CDR3 DNA sequence: TGTGCCAGCAGTCCCAGGGGGAGAGGACAGGCCAATACTGAAGCTTTCTTT. Encoded protein: CASSPRGRGQANTEAFF. J is TRBJ1-1 and V is TRBV25-1; 7 bases match TRBD1. There are 17 residues in the CDR3. Per the germline V gene, CDR1 is MGHDK and CDR2 is SYGVNS. The V and J ends lost 5 bases and 5 bases, in that order; junction bases with no gene match: 17.